This T cell receptor (beta chain) was documented in a study of blood T cells in healthy people across ages. Findings and caveats of the study: Samples with more naive T cells showed higher observed beta diversity.

From germline, CDR1 is MNHEY and CDR2 SVGAGI. This CDR3 spans 16 amino acids. Extraction of total RNA produced a minimum of 5 micrograms from each sample. Regarding this clonotype: Its antigen is unidentified. A read error may produce the germline difference seen at one junction end.

The use of a sample-barcoded 5' primer and a J-beta primer mix characterized a second PCR of roughly 6 to 11 cycles. TCRdb ran MiXCR on the 5' RACE reads and lists one entry per CDR3 protein. The table includes more than 1.4 million distinct CDR3 sequences, approximately 42% detected once. The specimen was blood. The genes are TRBV6-5 and TRBJ1-2, with 8 bases aligning to TRBD1. The receptor was derived from a woman between 18 and 30 years old in good health. The CDR3, as DNA: TGTGCCAGCAGTTACTTTATCAGGGGGCGCGACTATGGCTACATCTTC. Encoded protein: CASSYFIRGRDYGYIF.